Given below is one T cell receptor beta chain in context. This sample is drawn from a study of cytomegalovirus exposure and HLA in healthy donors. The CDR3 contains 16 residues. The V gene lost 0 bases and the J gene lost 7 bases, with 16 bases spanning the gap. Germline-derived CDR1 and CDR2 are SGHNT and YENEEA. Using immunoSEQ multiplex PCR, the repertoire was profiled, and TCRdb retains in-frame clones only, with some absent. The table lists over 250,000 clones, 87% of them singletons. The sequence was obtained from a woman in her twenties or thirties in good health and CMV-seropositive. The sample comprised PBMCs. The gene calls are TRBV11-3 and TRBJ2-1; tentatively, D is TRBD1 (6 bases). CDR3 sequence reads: CASSLELGAQKNEQFF. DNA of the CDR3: TGTGCCAGCAGCTTAGAACTGGGGGCGCAAAAGAATGAGCAGTTCTTC.